These T cell receptor beta chains were read from a single sample in a study of shared clonotypes between healthy human individuals. Generated by immunoSEQ multiplex PCR, the TCRdb table keeps only in-frame clones and is missing some. The table has a few million clones, over 90% seen once; the top ten hold approximately 0.4%. Sequences were obtained from naive CD4+ T cells from PBMCs. The receptors derive from a man aged 18 to 35 in good health. Some clones in this sample may be carry-over from other donors' samples. Each CDR3 is given with its conserved first and last residue. A D gene is named only where the DNA matches it firmly. Some rows mark clone size as missing; the rest say once, few, many or name a class of expanded clone.

CDR3aa	CDR3nt	v_gene	j_gene	d_gene	abundance
CASSISSSSQQQYF	TGTGCCAGTAGTATATCGTCTAGCTCTCAGCAGCAGTACTTC	TRBV19	TRBJ2-7	NA	NA
CASSLGPQGENTIYF	TGTGCCAGCAGCTTGGGGCCCCAGGGAGAAAACACCATATATTTT	TRBV5-4	TRBJ1-3	NA	NA
CASTRNRLSGEAFF	TGTGCCAGCACCCGGAACAGGCTCAGTGGTGAAGCTTTCTTT	TRBV2	TRBJ1-1	NA	NA
CSVEDTIIPDLAVFSPYYNEQFF	TGCAGCGTTGAAGACACAATTATACCTGACCTAGCGGTTTTCTCGCCATACTACAATGAGCAGTTCTTC	TRBV29-1	TRBJ2-1	TRBD2	once
CASSFGGTGELFF	TGTGCCAGCAGCTTCGGGGGAACCGGGGAGCTGTTTTTT	TRBV5-6	TRBJ2-2	NA	once
CASSSPADTDTQYF	TGTGCCAGCAGCAGCCCCGCAGACACAGATACGCAGTATTTT	TRBV6-6	TRBJ2-3	NA	NA
CASSVSGQNYNEQFF	TGTGCCAGCAGCGTGTCGGGACAGAACTACAATGAGCAGTTCTTC	TRBV9	TRBJ2-1	TRBD1	few
CASSDTVYNEQFF	TGTGCCAGCAGTGACACAGTATACAATGAGCAGTTCTTC	TRBV6-1	TRBJ2-1	NA	NA
CASSHFARDRGHGEQFF	TGCGCCAGCAGCCATTTCGCCCGGGACAGGGGGCACGGTGAGCAGTTCTTC	TRBV4-1	TRBJ2-1	TRBD1	NA
CASSLLDRAFSGANVLTF	TGCGCCAGCAGCTTGCTGGACCGGGCCTTCTCTGGGGCCAACGTCCTGACTTTC	TRBV5-1	TRBJ2-6	NA	NA
CASSRLTDRVTDTQYF	TGTGCCAGCAGCCGACTGACCGACAGGGTCACAGATACGCAGTATTTT	TRBV4-2	TRBJ2-3	TRBD1	NA
CATYNVGSGRTNEQFF	TGTGCCACCTACAATGTCGGTAGCGGGAGAACTAATGAGCAGTTCTTC	TRBV10-3	TRBJ2-1	TRBD2	NA
CASSQDWTTSQPQHF	TGTGCCAGCAGCCAAGATTGGACGACAAGTCAGCCCCAGCATTTT	TRBV4-2	TRBJ1-5	NA	few
CASSGVGSTDTQYF	TGTGCCAGTAGCGGTGTAGGTAGCACAGATACGCAGTATTTT	TRBV19	TRBJ2-3	NA	NA
CAWQGGGYEQYF	TGTGCCTGGCAAGGAGGGGGCTACGAGCAGTACTTC	TRBV30	TRBJ2-7	NA	NA
CASSPGSGGYEQYF	TGTGCCAGCAGCCCCGGATCCGGGGGTTACGAGCAGTACTTC	TRBV7-2	TRBJ2-7	NA	NA
CASSPGDRVVNTEAFF	TGCGCCAGCAGCCCCGGGGACAGGGTGGTAAACACTGAAGCTTTCTTT	TRBV4-1	TRBJ1-1	TRBD1	NA
CASSLAVRVHEQYF	TGTGCCAGCAGTTTGGCAGTCAGGGTCCACGAGCAGTACTTC	TRBV28	TRBJ2-7	NA	NA
CASSFRDSNQPQHF	TGTGCCAGCAGCTTCAGGGATAGCAATCAGCCCCAGCATTTT	TRBV7-2	TRBJ1-5	NA	NA
CASTRRGSYEQYF	TGTGCCAGCACCCGGAGGGGCTCCTACGAGCAGTACTTC	TRBV7-2	TRBJ2-7	NA	NA
CASSLRGGRATDTQYF	TGTGCCAGCAGCTTAAGAGGGGGTAGGGCCACAGATACGCAGTATTTT	TRBV7-2	TRBJ2-3	NA	NA
CASSETGNTEAFF	TGTGCCAGCAGTGAGACAGGGAACACTGAAGCTTTCTTT	TRBV2	TRBJ1-1	NA	NA
CASTPSGGTEAFF	TGTGCCAGCACCCCCTCTGGAGGCACTGAAGCTTTCTTT	TRBV28	TRBJ1-1	NA	NA
CASSQDTGSGGPWEQYF	TGCGCCAGCAGCCAAGATACAGGTTCCGGAGGTCCCTGGGAGCAGTACTTC	TRBV4-3	TRBJ2-7	NA	NA
CASSLLSLSGNTIYF	TGTGCCAGCAGCTTACTCAGCCTCTCTGGAAACACCATATATTTT	TRBV7-8	TRBJ1-3	NA	NA
CASSIQPGQGDTEAFF	TGTGCCAGCAGCATACAACCGGGACAGGGGGACACTGAAGCTTTCTTT	TRBV6-6	TRBJ1-1	TRBD1	NA
CASSETVTGGKETQYF	TGTGCCAGCAGTGAAACGGTGACTGGCGGGAAAGAGACCCAGTACTTC	TRBV6-1	TRBJ2-5	NA	NA
CASSRGYNEQFF	TGTGCCAGCAGTAGGGGCTACAATGAGCAGTTCTTC	TRBV27	TRBJ2-1	NA	NA
CASSDAGGSYEQYF	TGTGCCAGCAGTGATGCTGGGGGCAGCTACGAGCAGTACTTC	TRBV2	TRBJ2-7	NA	few
CASSRFGDNEKLFF	TGTGCCAGCAGCAGATTTGGGGACAATGAAAAACTGTTTTTT	TRBV28	TRBJ1-4	NA	NA
CASSPTSAGFGETQYF	TGTGCCAGCAGCCCCACTAGCGCGGGGTTTGGTGAGACCCAGTACTTC	TRBV11-2	TRBJ2-5	TRBD2	NA
CASATGLRVGNQPQHF	TGTGCCTCCGCAACGGGGCTCAGGGTGGGCAATCAGCCCCAGCATTTT	TRBV19	TRBJ1-5	NA	few
CASSSQRVGNTIYF	TGTGCCAGCAGCTCCCAGAGGGTCGGAAACACCATATATTTT	TRBV7-2	TRBJ1-3	NA	NA
CSVGPIPGQSMNTEAFF	TGCAGCGTTGGGCCTATACCGGGACAGAGCATGAACACTGAAGCTTTCTTT	TRBV29-1	TRBJ1-1	TRBD1	NA
CASSVGHRAGTNYGYTF	TGTGCCAGCAGCGTAGGACACAGGGCAGGAACTAACTATGGCTACACCTTC	TRBV9	TRBJ1-2	NA	NA
CSADREETQYF	TGCAGCGCAGACAGGGAAGAGACCCAGTACTTC	TRBV29-1	TRBJ2-5	TRBD1	NA
CASSLVFRGDTEAFF	TGCGCCAGCAGCTTGGTTTTCAGGGGGGACACTGAAGCTTTCTTT	TRBV5-1	TRBJ1-1	TRBD1	NA
CASSLALTGTGFNEQFF	TGTGCCAGCAGTCTGGCCCTGACAGGGACCGGGTTCAATGAGCAGTTCTTC	TRBV27	TRBJ2-1	TRBD1	NA
CASSRSQGRLGTDTQYF	TGTGCCAGCTCGCGGTCCCAGGGGAGATTAGGCACAGATACGCAGTATTTT	TRBV18	TRBJ2-3	NA	NA
CASSQEVGPYNEQFF	TGCGCCAGCAGCCAAGAGGTAGGACCCTACAATGAGCAGTTCTTC	TRBV4-3	TRBJ2-1	NA	NA
CASKGSSYNEQFF	TGTGCCAGCAAAGGTAGCTCCTACAATGAGCAGTTCTTC	TRBV13	TRBJ2-1	NA	NA
CASSLKSSGNQETQYF	TGCGCCAGCAGCTTGAAGTCTAGCGGGAACCAAGAGACCCAGTACTTC	TRBV5-1	TRBJ2-5	TRBD2	NA
CASSPPGTGELFF	TGTGCCAGCTCACCACCGGGCACCGGGGAGCTGTTTTTT	TRBV18	TRBJ2-2	NA	NA
CASSITVVVPGYEQYF	TGTGCCAGTAGTATAACAGTGGTCGTCCCCGGCTACGAGCAGTACTTC	TRBV19	TRBJ2-7	NA	NA
CASSRRDRDNEQFF	TGTGCCAGTAGCCGCCGGGACAGGGACAATGAGCAGTTCTTC	TRBV19	TRBJ2-1	TRBD1	NA
CSVASRLKETQYF	TGCAGCGTTGCATCAAGGCTAAAAGAGACCCAGTACTTC	TRBV29-1	TRBJ2-5	NA	NA
CASSGGQNVAKNIQYF	TGTGCCAGCAGTGGAGGCCAGAATGTAGCCAAAAACATTCAGTACTTC	TRBV2	TRBJ2-4	NA	NA
CASSYYRGRNYGYTF	TGCGCCAGCAGTTACTACAGGGGCCGCAACTATGGCTACACCTTC	TRBV5-1	TRBJ1-2	TRBD1	NA